This T cell receptor beta chain was recorded in a study of CD8 T cells in Susac syndrome (dated by TCRdb to about 2019). Background for the entire study: Of the Susac syndrome patients who were sequenced, under 10 were in clinical remission while five or six had clinically active disease. The study used repertoire sequencing to test whether antigen drove CD8+ T cell activation and differentiation in Susac syndrome. Susac syndrome patients were therapy-naive, on corticosteroids (some also receiving IVIg), or on IVIg alone at blood withdrawal. Broad study findings and their caveats: No clonal expansion was detected in the CD4+ T cell repertoire of Susac syndrome patients. The study acknowledged that relatively few individuals were included in the TCR sequencing and HLA analysis.

Notes on this clonotype: Its target antigen remains unknown. The sample holds no much larger clone one base away, and base qualities are not on file.

RNA was extracted with the RNeasy kit and 0.5 to 1 ug was reverse transcribed using random hexamers. The immunoSEQ multiplex PCR assay, covering 54 Vbeta and 13 Jbeta segments, was used to amplify TCR beta CDR3 regions. To correct PCR amplification bias, a synthetic template baseline was used for both primer optimization and computational correction. In the authors' own workflow: Reads were assigned to V, D and J genes according to IMGT and analyzed in immunoSEQ Analyzer, with only productive sequences retained. Clonality was computed as one minus Shannon entropy normalized by log2 of the number of productive unique sequences. For each patient and control, public and private clones were evaluated among the 100 most prevalent clones. Clones were defined as Susac-specific when absent from the healthy and MS cohorts, from about 970 published viral clones and from other ImmuneACCESS disease sequences. The public sequencing data were trimmed at Q25 with fastp and processed into clonotypes with MiXCR by TCRdb, which kept only in-frame beta chains. When rows share a CDR3 protein, they turn into one entry using the most common DNA and genes. TCRdb, not the original authors, processed these V and J calls. The sample profile shows about 240,000 distinct CDR3 sequences; 90% to 97% of them were found once. The ten top clones hold around 0.093% of the sample.

Peripheral blood CD8+ and CD4+ T cells from healthy donors, Susac syndrome patients and multiple sclerosis patients were profiled using high-throughput TCR beta sequencing. Susac syndrome patients met recently defined diagnostic criteria for definite or probable disease. Bulk CD8+ and CD4+ T cells were purified by magnetic negative isolation, while CD8+ TEMRA cells were enriched using FACS. Blood was drawn into EDTA tubes, processed within 24 hours, and PBMCs were isolated by density gradient centrifugation. PBMCs intended for TCR sequencing were cryopreserved in liquid nitrogen and were subsequently thawed in a 37 degrees C water bath. The sorted or isolated CD4+, CD8+ and CD8+ TEMRA cells had a purity of 90% or higher. The CDR3 has 17 amino acids, counting the end cysteine and phenylalanine. The read is trimmed to its CDR3 DNA, 51 bases read in frame from base 1. Trimming at the junction amounts to 0 bases on V and 0 bases on J, and the germline ends lie 12 bases apart. As encoded in the germline V gene, CDR1 is SGHDN while CDR2 is FVKESK.

Sequenced sample: CD4+ T cells from PBMCs. The clonotype originates from a human donor with Susac syndrome. The rearrangement combines TRBV14 with TRBJ2-4; a tentative D match to TRBD2 spans 6 bases. The CDR3 has the sequence CASSQERRGLAKNIQYF. The DNA reads as follows: TGTGCCAGCAGCCAAGAAAGGCGGGGATTAGCCAAAAACATTCAGTACTTC.